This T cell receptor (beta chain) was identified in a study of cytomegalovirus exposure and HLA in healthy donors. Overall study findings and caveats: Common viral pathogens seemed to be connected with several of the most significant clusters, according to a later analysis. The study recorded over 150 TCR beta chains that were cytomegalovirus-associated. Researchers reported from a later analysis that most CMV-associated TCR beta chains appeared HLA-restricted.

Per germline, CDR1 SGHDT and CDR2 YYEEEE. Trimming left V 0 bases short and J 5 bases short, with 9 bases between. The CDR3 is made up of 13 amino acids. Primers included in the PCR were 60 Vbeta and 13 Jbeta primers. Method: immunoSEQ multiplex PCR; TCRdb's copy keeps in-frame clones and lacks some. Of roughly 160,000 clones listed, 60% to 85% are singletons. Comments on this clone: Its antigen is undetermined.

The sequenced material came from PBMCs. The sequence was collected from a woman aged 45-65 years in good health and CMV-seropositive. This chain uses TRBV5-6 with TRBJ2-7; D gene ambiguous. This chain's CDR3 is CASSLVQANEQYF. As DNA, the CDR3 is TGTGCCAGCAGCTTGGTCCAAGCAAACGAGCAGTACTTC.